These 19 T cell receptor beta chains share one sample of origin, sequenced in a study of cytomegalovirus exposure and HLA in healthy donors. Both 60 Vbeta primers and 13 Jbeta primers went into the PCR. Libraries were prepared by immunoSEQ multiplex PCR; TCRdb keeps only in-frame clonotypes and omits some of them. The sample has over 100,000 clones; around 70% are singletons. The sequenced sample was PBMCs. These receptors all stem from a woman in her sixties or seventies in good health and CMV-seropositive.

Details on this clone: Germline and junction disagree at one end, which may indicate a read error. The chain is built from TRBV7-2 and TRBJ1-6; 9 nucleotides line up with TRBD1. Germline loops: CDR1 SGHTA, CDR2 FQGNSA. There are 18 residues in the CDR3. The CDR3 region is CAGSPGQGYVSYNSPLHF. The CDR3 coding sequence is TGTGCCGGCAGCCCGGGACAGGGTTACGTTTCCTATAATTCACCCCTCCACTTT.

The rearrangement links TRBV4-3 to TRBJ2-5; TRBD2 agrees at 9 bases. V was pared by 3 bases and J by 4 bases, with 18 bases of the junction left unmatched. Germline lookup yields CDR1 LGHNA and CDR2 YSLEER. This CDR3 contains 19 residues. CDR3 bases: TGCGCCAGCAGCCATTCGGCAGGGGGTGCAGCGGGGGGCCTAGAGACCCAGTACTTC. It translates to CASSHSAGGAAGGLETQYF.

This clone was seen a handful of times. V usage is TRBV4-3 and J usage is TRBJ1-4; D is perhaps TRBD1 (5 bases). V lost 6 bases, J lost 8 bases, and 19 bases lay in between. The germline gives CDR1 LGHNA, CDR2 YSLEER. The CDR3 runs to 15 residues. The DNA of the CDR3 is TGCGCCAGCAGTCCCCTTGGGACTCCGGGAGAAAAACTGTTTTTT. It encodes CASSPLGTPGEKLFF.

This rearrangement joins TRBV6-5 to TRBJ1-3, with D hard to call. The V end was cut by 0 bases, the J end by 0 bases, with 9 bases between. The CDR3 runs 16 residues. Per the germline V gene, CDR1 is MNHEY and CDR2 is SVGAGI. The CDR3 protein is CASSYSWAYSGNTIYF. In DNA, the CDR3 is TGTGCCAGCAGTTACTCGTGGGCCTACTCTGGAAACACCATATATTTT.

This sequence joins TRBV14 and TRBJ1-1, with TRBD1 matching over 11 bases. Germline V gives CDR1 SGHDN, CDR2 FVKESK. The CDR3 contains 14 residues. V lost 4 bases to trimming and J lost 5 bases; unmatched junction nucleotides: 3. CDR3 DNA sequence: TGTGCCAGCAGCCCAGGGACAGGGGGAACTGAAGCTTTCTTT. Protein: CASSPGTGGTEAFF.

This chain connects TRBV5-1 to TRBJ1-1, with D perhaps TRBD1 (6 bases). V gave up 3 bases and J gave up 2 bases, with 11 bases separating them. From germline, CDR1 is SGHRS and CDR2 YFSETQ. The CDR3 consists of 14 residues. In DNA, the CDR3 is TGCGCCAGCAGCTCCCAGGGGTTCAACACTGAAGCTTTCTTT. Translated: CASSSQGFNTEAFF. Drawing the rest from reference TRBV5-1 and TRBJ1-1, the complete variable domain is KAGVTQTPRYLIKTRGQQVTLSCSPISGHRSVSWYQQTPGQGLQFLFEYFSETQRNKGNFPGRFSGRQFSNSRSEMNVSTLELGDSALYLCASSSQGFNTEAFFGQGTRLTVV.

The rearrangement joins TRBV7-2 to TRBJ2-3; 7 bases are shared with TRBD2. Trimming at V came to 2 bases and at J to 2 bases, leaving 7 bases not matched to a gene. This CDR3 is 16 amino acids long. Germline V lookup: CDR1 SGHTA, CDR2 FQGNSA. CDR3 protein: CASSLFPGTTTDTQYF. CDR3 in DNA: TGTGCCAGCAGCTTATTCCCCGGGACTACCACAGATACGCAGTATTTT.

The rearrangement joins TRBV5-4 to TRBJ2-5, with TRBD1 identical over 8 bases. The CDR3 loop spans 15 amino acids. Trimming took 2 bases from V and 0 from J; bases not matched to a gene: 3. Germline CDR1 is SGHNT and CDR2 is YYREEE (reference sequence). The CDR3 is CASSFDRGDQETQYF. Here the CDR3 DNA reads TGTGCCAGCAGCTTTGACAGGGGAGACCAAGAGACCCAGTACTTC.

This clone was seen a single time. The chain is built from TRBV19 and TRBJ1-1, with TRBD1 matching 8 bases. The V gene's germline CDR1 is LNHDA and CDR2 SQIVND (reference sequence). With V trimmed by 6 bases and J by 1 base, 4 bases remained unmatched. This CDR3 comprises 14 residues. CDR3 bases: TGTGCCAGTAGATCCGACAGGGGGAACACTGAAGCTTTCTTT. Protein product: CASRSDRGNTEAFF.

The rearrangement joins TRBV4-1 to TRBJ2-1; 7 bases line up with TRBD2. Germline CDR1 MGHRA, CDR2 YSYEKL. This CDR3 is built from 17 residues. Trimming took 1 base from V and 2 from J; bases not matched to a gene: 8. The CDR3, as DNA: TGCGCCAGCAGCCAAGTGGGAGGGGCTAGCACCTACAATGAGCAGTTCTTC. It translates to CASSQVGGASTYNEQFF.

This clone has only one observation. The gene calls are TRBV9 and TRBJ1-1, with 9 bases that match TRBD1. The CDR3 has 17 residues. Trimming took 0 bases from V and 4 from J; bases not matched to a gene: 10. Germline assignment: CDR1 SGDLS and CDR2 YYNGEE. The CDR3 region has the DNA TGTGCCAGCAGCGTAGGGGAGACAGGGGGGGTGGGCACTGAAGCTTTCTTT. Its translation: CASSVGETGGVGTEAFF.

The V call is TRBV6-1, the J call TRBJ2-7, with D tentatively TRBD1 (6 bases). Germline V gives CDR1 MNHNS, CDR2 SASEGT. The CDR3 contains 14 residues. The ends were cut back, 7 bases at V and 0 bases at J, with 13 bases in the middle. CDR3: CASTRQVLSYEQYF. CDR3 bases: TGTGCCAGCACCCGACAGGTTCTCTCCTACGAGCAGTACTTC.

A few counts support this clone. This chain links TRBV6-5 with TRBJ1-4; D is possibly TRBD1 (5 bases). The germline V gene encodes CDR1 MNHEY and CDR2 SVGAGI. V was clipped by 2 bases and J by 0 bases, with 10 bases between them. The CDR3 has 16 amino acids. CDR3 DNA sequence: TGTGCCAGCAGTTACGACAGATCTACAACTAATGAAAAACTGTTTTTT. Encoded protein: CASSYDRSTTNEKLFF.

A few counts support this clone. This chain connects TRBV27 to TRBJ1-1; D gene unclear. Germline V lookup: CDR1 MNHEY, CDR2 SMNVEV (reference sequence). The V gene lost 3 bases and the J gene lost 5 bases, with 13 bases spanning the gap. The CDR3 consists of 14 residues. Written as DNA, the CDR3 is TGTGCCAGCAGTTTGTCGGACCCGGGGACTGAAGCTTTCTTT. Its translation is CASSLSDPGTEAFF.

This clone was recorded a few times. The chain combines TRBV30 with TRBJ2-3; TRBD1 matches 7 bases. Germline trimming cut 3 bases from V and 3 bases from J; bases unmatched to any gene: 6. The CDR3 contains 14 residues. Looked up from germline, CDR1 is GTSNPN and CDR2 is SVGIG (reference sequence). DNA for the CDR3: TGTGCCTGGAGCAGGGGGAGTTATACAGATACGCAGTATTTT. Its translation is CAWSRGSYTDTQYF.

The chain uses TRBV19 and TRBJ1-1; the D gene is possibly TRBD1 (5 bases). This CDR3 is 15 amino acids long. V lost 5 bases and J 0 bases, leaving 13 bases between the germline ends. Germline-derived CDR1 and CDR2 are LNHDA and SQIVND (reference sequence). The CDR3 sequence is CASSPRQPMNTEAFF. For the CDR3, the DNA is TGTGCCAGTAGTCCCAGACAGCCCATGAACACTGAAGCTTTCTTT.

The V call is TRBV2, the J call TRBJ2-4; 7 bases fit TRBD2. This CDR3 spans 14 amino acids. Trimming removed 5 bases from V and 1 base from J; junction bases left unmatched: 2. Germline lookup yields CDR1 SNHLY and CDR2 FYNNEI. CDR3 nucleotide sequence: TGTGCCAGCAGTATTAGCGGGGCCAAAAACATTCAGTACTTC. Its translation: CASSISGAKNIQYF.

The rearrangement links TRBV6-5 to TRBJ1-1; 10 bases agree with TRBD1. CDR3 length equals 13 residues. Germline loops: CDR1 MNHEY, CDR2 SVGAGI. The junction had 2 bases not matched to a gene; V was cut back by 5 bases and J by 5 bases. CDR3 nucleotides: TGTGCCAGCAGTACGGGACAGGGGACTGAAGCTTTCTTT. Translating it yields CASSTGQGTEAFF.

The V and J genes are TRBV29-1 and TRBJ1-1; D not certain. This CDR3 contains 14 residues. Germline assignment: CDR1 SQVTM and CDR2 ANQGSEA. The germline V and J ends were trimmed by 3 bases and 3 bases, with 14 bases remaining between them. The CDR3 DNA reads TGCAGCGTTGATCGGGGATATCCGGACACTGAAGCTTTCTTT. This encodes CSVDRGYPDTEAFF.